This T cell receptor beta chain was identified in a study of cytomegalovirus exposure and HLA in healthy donors. V lost 6 bases, J lost 1 base, and 11 bases stayed unmatched. This CDR3 is 16 amino acids long. Looked up from germline, CDR1 is MDHEN and CDR2 is SYDVKM. On this clone: Its matching antigen is unknown.

Separation from the roughly 690-subject first cohort characterized the roughly 130-subject validation cohort, to which the donors belonged. Study-wide results and limits: The study designated 150 to 200 TCR beta chains cytomegalovirus-associated. Reportedly, cytomegalovirus status was diagnosed with high sensitivity and specificity. Specificity of a few CMV-associated chains for CMV antigens was verified in vitro.

Using immunoSEQ multiplex PCR, the repertoire was profiled, and TCRdb retains in-frame clones only, with some absent. The sample lists under 400,000 clones, roughly 88% occurring once. The chain is built from TRBV28 and TRBJ2-5, with TRBD1 identical over 7 bases. The TCR comes from a woman aged 18-35 years in good health and CMV-seronegative. Material for sequencing was PBMCs. CDR3 DNA: TGTGCCAGCAGCCCTCGACAGGGTGGGGGCCAAGAGACCCAGTACTTC. This sequence encodes CASSPRQGGGQETQYF.